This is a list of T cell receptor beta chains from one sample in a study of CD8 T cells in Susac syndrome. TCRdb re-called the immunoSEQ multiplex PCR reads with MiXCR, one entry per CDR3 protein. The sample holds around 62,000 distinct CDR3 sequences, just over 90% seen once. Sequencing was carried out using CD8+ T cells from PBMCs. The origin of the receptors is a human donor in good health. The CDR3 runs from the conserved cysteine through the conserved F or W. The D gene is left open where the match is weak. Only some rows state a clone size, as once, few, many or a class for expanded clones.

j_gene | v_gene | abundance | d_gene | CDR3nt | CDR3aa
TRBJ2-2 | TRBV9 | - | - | TGTGCCAGCACAGGGACCGGGGGATACACCGGGGAGCTGTTTTTT | CASTGTGGYTGELFF
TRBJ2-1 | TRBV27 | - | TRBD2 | TGTGCCAGCAGTTCTACTAGCGGGGGGGACAATGAGCAGTTCTTC | CASSSTSGGDNEQFF
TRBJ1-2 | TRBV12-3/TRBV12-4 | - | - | TGTGCCAGCTCTGCAGGGATTTATGGCTACACCTTC | CASSAGIYGYTF
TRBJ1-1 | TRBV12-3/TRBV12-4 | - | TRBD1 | TGTGCCAGCAGTTTAACAGGGGGCGGGAACACTGAAGCTTTCTTT | CASSLTGGGNTEAFF
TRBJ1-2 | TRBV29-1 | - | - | TGCAGCGTTGGAAGGGCAGATGGCTACACCTTC | CSVGRADGYTF
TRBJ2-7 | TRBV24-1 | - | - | TGTGCCACCAGTGATGGGAACGAGCAGTACTTC | CATSDGNEQYF
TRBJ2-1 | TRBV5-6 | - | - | TGTGCCAGCAGCTTGAAACTTCTCAACGTGGGAGTCAATGAGCAGTTCTTC | CASSLKLLNVGVNEQFF
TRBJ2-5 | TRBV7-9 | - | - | TGTGCCAGCAGCTCAACGGTGGGGGGGCCGGAGACCCAGTACTTC | CASSSTVGGPETQYF
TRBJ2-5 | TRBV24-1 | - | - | TGTGCCACCAGTGATCCCCGGAATGGGTCGGAGACCCAGTACTTC | CATSDPRNGSETQYF
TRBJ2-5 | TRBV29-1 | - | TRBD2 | TGCAGCGTTGCGGCGGGGGGTACGGAGACCCAGTACTTC | CSVAAGGTETQYF
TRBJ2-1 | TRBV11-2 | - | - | TGTGCCAGCAGACTTGGAGGGGAGCAGTTCTTC | CASRLGGEQFF
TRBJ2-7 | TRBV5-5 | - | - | TGTGCCAGCAGCCCAAAGACAGGTACCTTATCCTACGAGCAGTACTTC | CASSPKTGTLSYEQYF
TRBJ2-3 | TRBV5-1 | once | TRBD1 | TGCGCCAGCAGCCCGACAGGGGGTTCCCAGTATTTT | CASSPTGGSQYF
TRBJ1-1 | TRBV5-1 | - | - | TGCGCCAGCAGCTTGGGGGGGCGGACCAACACTGAAGCTTTCTTT | CASSLGGRTNTEAFF
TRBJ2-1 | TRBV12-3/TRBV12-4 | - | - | TGTGCCAGCAGTTACCAAGTTAATGATGAGCAGTTCTTC | CASSYQVNDEQFF
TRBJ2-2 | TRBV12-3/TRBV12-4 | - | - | TGTGCCAGCAGTTCTCACTTTTTGGGGCAAGCGAACACCGGGGAGCTGTTTTTT | CASSSHFLGQANTGELFF